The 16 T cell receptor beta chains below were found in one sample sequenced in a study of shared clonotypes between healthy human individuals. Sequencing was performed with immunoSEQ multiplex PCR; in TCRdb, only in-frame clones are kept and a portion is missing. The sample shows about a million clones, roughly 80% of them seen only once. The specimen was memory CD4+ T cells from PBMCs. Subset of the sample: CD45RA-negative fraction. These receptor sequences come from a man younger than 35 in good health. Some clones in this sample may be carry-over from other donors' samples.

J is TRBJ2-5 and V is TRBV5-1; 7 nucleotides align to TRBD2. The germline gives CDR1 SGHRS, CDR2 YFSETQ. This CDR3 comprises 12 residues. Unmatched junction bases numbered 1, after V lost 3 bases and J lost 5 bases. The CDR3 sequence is CASSSGRETQYF. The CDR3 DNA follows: TGCGCCAGCAGCTCCGGGAGGGAGACCCAGTACTTC.

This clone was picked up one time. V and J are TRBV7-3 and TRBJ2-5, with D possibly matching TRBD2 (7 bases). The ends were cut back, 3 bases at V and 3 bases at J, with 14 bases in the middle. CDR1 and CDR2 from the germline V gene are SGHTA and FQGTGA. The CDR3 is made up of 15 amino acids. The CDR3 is CASSFLGGGEETQYF. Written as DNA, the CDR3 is TGTGCCAGCAGCTTCTTAGGGGGAGGGGAAGAGACCCAGTACTTC. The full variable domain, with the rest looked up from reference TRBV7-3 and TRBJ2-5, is GAGVSQTPSNKVTEKGKYVELRCDPISGHTALYWYRQSLGQGPEFLIYFQGTGAADDSGLPNDRFFAVRPEGSVSTLKIQRTERGDSAVYLCASSFLGGGEETQYFGPGTRLLVL.

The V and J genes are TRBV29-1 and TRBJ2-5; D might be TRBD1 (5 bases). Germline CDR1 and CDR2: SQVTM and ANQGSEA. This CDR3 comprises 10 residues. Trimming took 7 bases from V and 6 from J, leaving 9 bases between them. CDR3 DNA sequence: TGCAGCGCCAGGGAACAGACCCAGTACTTC. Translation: CSAREQTQYF. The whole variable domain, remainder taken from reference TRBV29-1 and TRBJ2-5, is SAVISQKPSRDICQRGTSLTIQCQVDSQVTMMFWYRQQPGQSLTLIATANQGSEATYESGFVIDKFPISRPNLTFSTLTVSNMSPEDSSIYLCSAREQTQYFGPGTRLLVL.

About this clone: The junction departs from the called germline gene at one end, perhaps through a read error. CDR3 coding DNA: TGTGCCAGCAGCCAAGATGCCAGGGGGCGCTTCCACTTC. Protein product: CASSQDARGRFHF. V usage is TRBV4-2 and J usage is TRBJ1-2; TRBD1 agrees at 8 bases. The germline gives CDR1 LGHNA, CDR2 YNFKEQ. CDR3 length: 13 residues.

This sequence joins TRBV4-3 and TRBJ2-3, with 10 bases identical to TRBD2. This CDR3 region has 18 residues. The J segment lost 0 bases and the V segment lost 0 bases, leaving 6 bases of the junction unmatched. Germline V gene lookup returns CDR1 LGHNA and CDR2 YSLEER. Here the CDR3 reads CASSQDVGLAVSTDTQYF. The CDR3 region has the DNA TGCGCCAGCAGCCAAGATGTCGGACTAGCGGTGAGCACAGATACGCAGTATTTT.

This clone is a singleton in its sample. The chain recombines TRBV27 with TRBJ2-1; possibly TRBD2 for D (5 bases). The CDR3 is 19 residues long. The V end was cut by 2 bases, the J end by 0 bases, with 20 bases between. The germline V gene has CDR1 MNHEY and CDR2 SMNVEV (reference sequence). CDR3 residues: CASSLHQSRTGFSYNEQFF. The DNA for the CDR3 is TGTGCCAGCAGTTTACACCAATCCAGGACTGGCTTCTCCTACAATGAGCAGTTCTTC.

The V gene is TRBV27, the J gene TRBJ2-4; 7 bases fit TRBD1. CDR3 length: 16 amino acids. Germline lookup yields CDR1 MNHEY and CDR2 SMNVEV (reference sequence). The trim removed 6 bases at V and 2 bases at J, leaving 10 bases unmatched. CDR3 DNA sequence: TGTGCCAGCAGCGACAGGGATCCGTCGACCAAAAACATTCAGTACTTC. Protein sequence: CASSDRDPSTKNIQYF.

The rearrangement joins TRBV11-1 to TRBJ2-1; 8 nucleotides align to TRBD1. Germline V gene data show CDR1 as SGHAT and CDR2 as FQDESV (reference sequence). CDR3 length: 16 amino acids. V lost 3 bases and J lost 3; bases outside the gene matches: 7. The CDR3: CASSFGTGAYYNEQFF. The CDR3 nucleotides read TGTGCCAGCAGCTTCGGGACAGGAGCCTACTACAATGAGCAGTTCTTC.

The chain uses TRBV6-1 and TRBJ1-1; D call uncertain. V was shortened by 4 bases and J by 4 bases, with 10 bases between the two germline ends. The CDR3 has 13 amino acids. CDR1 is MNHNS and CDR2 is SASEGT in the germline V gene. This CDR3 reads CASSASGSTEAFF. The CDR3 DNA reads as TGTGCCAGCAGTGCCTCGGGCAGCACTGAAGCTTTCTTT.

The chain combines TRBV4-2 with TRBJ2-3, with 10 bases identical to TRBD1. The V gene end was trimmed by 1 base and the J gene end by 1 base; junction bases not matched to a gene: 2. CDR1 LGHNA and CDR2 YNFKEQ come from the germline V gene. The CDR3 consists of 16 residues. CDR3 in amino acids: CASSQGDRGGTDTQYF. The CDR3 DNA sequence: TGTGCCAGCAGCCAAGGGGACAGGGGAGGCACAGATACGCAGTATTTT.

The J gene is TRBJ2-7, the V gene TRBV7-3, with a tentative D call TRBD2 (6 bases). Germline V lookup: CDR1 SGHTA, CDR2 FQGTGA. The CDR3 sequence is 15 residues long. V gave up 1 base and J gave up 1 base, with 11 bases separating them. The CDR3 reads CASSLMAGTSYEQYF. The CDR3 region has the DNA TGTGCCAGCAGCTTAATGGCAGGGACTTCCTACGAGCAGTACTTC. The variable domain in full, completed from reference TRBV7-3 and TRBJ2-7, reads GAGVSQTPSNKVTEKGKYVELRCDPISGHTALYWYRQSLGQGPEFLIYFQGTGAADDSGLPNDRFFAVRPEGSVSTLKIQRTERGDSAVYLCASSLMAGTSYEQYFGPGTRLTVT.

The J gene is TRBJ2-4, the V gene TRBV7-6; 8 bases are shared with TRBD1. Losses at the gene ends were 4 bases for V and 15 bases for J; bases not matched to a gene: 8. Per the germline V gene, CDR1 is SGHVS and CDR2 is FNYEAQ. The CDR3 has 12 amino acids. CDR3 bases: TGTGCCAGCAGCTCTTCGGACAGGGCGCTGTACTTC. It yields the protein CASSSSDRALYF.

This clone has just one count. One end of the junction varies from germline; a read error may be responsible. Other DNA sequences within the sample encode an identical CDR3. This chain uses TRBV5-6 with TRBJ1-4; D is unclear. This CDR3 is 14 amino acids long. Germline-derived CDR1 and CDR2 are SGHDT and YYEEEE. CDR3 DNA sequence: TGTGCCAGCAGCTCCCGACATAGGAGAGAAAAGCTGTTTTTT. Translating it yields CASSSRHRREKLFF.

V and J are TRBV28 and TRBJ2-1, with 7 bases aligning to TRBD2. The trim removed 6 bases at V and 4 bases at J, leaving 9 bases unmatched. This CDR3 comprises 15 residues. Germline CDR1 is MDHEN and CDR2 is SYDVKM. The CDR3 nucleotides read TGTGCCAGCAGCCCGGGGAGGGAGGATTACAATGAGCAGTTCTTC. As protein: CASSPGREDYNEQFF.

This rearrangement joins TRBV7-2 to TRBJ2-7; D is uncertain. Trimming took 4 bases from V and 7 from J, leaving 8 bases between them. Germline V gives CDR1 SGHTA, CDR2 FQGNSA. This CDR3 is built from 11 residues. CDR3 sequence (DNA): TGTGCCAGCAGCTCCTATCTGGAGCAGTACTTC. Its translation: CASSSYLEQYF.

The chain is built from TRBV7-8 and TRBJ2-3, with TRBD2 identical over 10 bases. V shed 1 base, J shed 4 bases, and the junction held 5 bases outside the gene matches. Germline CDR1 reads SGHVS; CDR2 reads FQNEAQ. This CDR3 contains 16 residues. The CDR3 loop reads CASSLVGLAGADTQYF. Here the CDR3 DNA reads TGTGCCAGCAGCTTAGTTGGGCTAGCGGGAGCAGATACGCAGTATTTT.